Only one count was recorded for the clone carrying this TCR beta chain. This sample is drawn from a study of blood T cell repertoires in COVID-19. Produced via immunoSEQ multiplex PCR; TCRdb's table is partial and in-frame only. The table has approximately 260,000 clones, less than 85% seen once. Between the trimmed V and J ends, which lost 5 bases and 7 bases, there was a span of 12 bases. CDR1 is SGHTA, CDR2 FQGNSA, per germline. The CDR3 loop spans 14 amino acids. V is TRBV7-2 and J is TRBJ1-6, with a tentative D call TRBD1 (5 bases). The TCR comes from a woman aged 80 or older with active or convalescent COVID-19. What was sequenced was peripheral blood. The CDR3 DNA reads TGTGCCAGCAGCCCAGGACGGACAAATTCACCCCTCCACTTT. Translated, it gives CASSPGRTNSPLHF.